This section outlines one T cell receptor beta chain sequence together with its context. This specimen comes from a study of shared clonotypes between healthy human individuals. Generated by immunoSEQ multiplex PCR, the TCRdb table keeps only in-frame clones and is missing some. Among about 820,000 clones listed, around 92% were seen once. Naive CD8 cells were CD45RO-negative, positively selected for CCR7, excluding terminally differentiated effector memory CD45RA+ cells. This sequence was found in a man aged 30 to 39 in good health. Material: naive CD8+ T cells sorted from blood.

The CDR3 nucleotides are TGTGCCAGCAGTTCCCAGACAGGGAACCATGGCTACACCTTC. Translating gives CASSSQTGNHGYTF. The chain employs TRBV6-5 and TRBJ1-2; 7 nucleotides align to TRBD1. J was trimmed by 6 bases and V by 4 bases; bases with no gene match: 8. Germline CDR1 MNHEY, CDR2 SVGAGI. The CDR3 runs 14 residues.